These 25 T cell receptor beta chains were sequenced from one sample in a study of control samples from healthy donors and cancer patients. Only in-frame clones appear in the TCRdb table, and some are missing; sequencing was by immunoSEQ multiplex PCR. Counted here are about 170,000 clones, around 92% occurring once; the ten biggest clones make up about 1.6%. The sample consisted of blood. All receptors come from a woman under 40 in good health.

The chain couples TRBV15 to TRBJ2-5; TRBD2 might be the D (5 bases). The germline V and J ends were trimmed by 0 bases and 8 bases, with 13 bases remaining between them. There are 14 residues in the CDR3. Germline V gives CDR1 LNHNV, CDR2 YYDKDF (reference sequence). The CDR3 reads CATSRDPDSQTQYF. The CDR3 DNA reads as TGTGCCACCAGCAGAGATCCGGACTCACAAACCCAGTACTTC.

J is TRBJ2-7 and V is TRBV2; possibly TRBD2 for D (5 bases). The germline CDR1 and CDR2 sequences are SNHLY and FYNNEI. V lost 7 bases and J 6 bases, leaving 10 bases between the germline ends. This CDR3 spans 11 amino acids. The CDR3 region has the DNA TGTGCCAGCATCTATGGAGGCGAGCAGTACTTC. Amino acid sequence: CASIYGGEQYF.

V and J are TRBV6-5 and TRBJ1-6; D gene unclear. V lost 0 bases and J 7 bases, leaving 10 bases between the germline ends. This CDR3 has 15 amino acids. Germline V CDR1 and CDR2: MNHEY, SVGAGI. The chain's CDR3 is CASSYSIDLNSPLHF. CDR3 coding DNA: TGTGCCAGCAGTTACTCGATCGATCTGAATTCACCCCTCCACTTT.

This clone was detected once. The chain has TRBV7-6 and TRBJ1-5; no clear D gene. The CDR3 is 15 amino acids. Looked up from germline, CDR1 is SGHVS and CDR2 is FNYEAQ. Trimming shortened V by 0 bases and J by 3 bases, and 9 bases separated the two germline ends. The CDR3 reads CASSLAAGHNQPQHF. CDR3 sequence (DNA): TGTGCCAGCAGCTTAGCCGCAGGCCACAATCAGCCCCAGCATTTT.

The sample holds a few counts of this clone. The rearrangement joins TRBV10-1 to TRBJ2-7; 8 bases agree with TRBD2. V shed 4 bases, J shed 0 bases, and the junction held 2 bases outside the gene matches. CDR1 WNHNN and CDR2 SYGVQD come from the germline V gene (reference sequence). This CDR3 has 14 amino acids. The CDR3 is CASSASGGSYEQYF. The CDR3 bases are TGCGCCAGCAGTGCCAGCGGGGGCTCCTACGAGCAGTACTTC.

The chain employs TRBV7-6 and TRBJ1-5; tentatively, D is TRBD1 (5 bases). The CDR3 spans 13 residues. From germline, CDR1 is SGHVS and CDR2 FNYEAQ. Trimming took 2 bases from V and 7 from J, leaving 9 bases between them. The DNA of the CDR3 is TGTGCCAGCAGCTTACAGGGAAGGCAGCCCCAGCATTTT. It yields the protein CASSLQGRQPQHF.

This sequence joins TRBV21-1 and TRBJ1-6; the table's D call, TRBD1, has no DNA check behind it. TRBV21-1 is an annotated pseudogene. The CDR3 is 15 residues long. This CDR3 is CASSKEAGGGSPLHF. CDR3 bases: TGTGCCAGCAGCAAAGAGGCAGGGGGCGGTTCACCCCTCCACTTT.

The chain recombines TRBV4-2 with TRBJ1-6; the D gene is possibly TRBD1 (5 bases). V lost 0 bases to trimming and J lost 10 bases, with 16 bases between them. In germline, CDR1 is LGHNA, CDR2 YNFKEQ. There are 16 residues in the CDR3. The CDR3 nucleotides are TGTGCCAGCAGCCAAGAATGGGGGAGGGTGGACTCACCCCTCCACTTT. Protein sequence: CASSQEWGRVDSPLHF.

The CDR3: CASSLVGGGSQPQHF. As DNA, the CDR3 is TGTGCCAGCAGCTTAGTTGGGGGCGGGAGTCAGCCCCAGCATTTT. The rearrangement uses TRBV11-2 and TRBJ1-5, with D maybe TRBD1 (6 bases). The V gene lost 1 base and the J gene lost 6 bases, with 13 bases spanning the gap. CDR3 size: 15 residues. Germline V gene data show CDR1 as SGHAT and CDR2 as FQNNGV.

The chain recombines TRBV11-3 with TRBJ1-1, with a weak D call TRBD1 (5 bases). Per germline, CDR1 SGHNT and CDR2 YENEEA. The germline V and J ends were trimmed by 0 bases and 11 bases, with 10 bases remaining between them. The CDR3 contains 12 residues. Here the CDR3 reads CASSLDRGEAFF. CDR3 DNA: TGTGCCAGCAGCTTAGATCGAGGGGAGGCTTTCTTT.

The CDR3 DNA sequence: TGTGCCACCAGTGATGGACTAGCGGGTGATTACAATGAGCAGTTCTTC. Its translation is CATSDGLAGDYNEQFF. This chain joins TRBV24-1 and TRBJ2-1; 11 positions agree with TRBD2. V lost 3 bases and J lost 4; bases outside the gene matches: 4. CDR3 length: 16 residues. CDR1 is KGHDR, CDR2 SFDVKD, per germline.

The V call is TRBV6-2 or TRBV6-3, the J call TRBJ1-1; no firm D call. Trimming took off 2 bases at V and 6 bases at J, with 10 bases between the two ends. Germline values: CDR1 MNHEY, CDR2 SVGEGT. The CDR3 extends over 13 amino acids. The CDR3 DNA is TGTGCCAGCAGTTACAGGGCCGCGGCTGAAGCTTTCTTT. Its translation: CASSYRAAAEAFF.

The chain recombines TRBV14 with TRBJ2-3, with 7 bases that match TRBD2. The ends lost 0 bases at V and 3 bases at J; junction bases unmatched: 3. Germline assignment: CDR1 SGHDN and CDR2 FVKESK. This CDR3 has 15 amino acids. The CDR3 sequence is CASSQDIAGTDTQYF. The CDR3 coding sequence is TGTGCCAGCAGCCAAGACATAGCGGGTACAGATACGCAGTATTTT. The complete variable domain, with remaining parts taken from reference TRBV14 and TRBJ2-3, reads EAGVTQFPSHSVIEKGQTVTLRCDPISGHDNLYWYRRVMGKEIKFLLHFVKESKQDESGMPNNRFLAERTGGTYSTLKVQPAELEDSGVYFCASSQDIAGTDTQYFGPGTRLTVL.

The chain employs TRBV18 and TRBJ1-1; D ambiguous. The CDR3 consists of 14 residues. From germline, CDR1 is KGHSH and CDR2 LQKENI. V lost 2 bases and J lost 0, with 7 bases in between. The CDR3 DNA reads TGTGCCAGCTCACCAAGTCATATGAACACTGAAGCTTTCTTT. Its protein is CASSPSHMNTEAFF.

The chain recombines TRBV19 with TRBJ2-3; D gene ambiguous. Germline V gene data show CDR1 as LNHDA and CDR2 as SQIVND (reference sequence). This CDR3 region has 14 residues. The ends were cut back, 1 base at V and 0 bases at J, with 5 bases in the middle. The CDR3 region is CASSIGQSTDTQYF. The CDR3 DNA reads TGTGCCAGTAGTATAGGGCAGAGCACAGATACGCAGTATTTT.

This sequence joins TRBV9 and TRBJ2-7, with D possibly TRBD2 on 7 matching bases. Trimming stripped 0 bases from V and 1 base from J, with 11 bases between. The CDR3 covers 15 residues. The germline V gene has CDR1 SGDLS and CDR2 YYNGEE. The DNA of the CDR3 is TGTGCCAGCAGCGTAGGGGGGCGGGAGTCCTACGAGCAGTACTTC. This codes for CASSVGGRESYEQYF.

This clone was picked up a small number of times. This chain connects TRBV10-1 to TRBJ2-7, with a weak D call TRBD1 (5 bases). CDR3 length: 12 amino acids. Trimming left V 3 bases short and J 2 bases short, with 5 bases between. CDR1 and CDR2 from the germline V gene are WNHNN and SYGVQD (reference sequence). CDR3 DNA: TGCGCCAGCAGTGACAGGGCCTACGAGCAGTACTTC. Protein sequence: CASSDRAYEQYF.

The rearrangement uses TRBV15 and TRBJ2-1; D call uncertain. The germline gives CDR1 LNHNV, CDR2 YYDKDF (reference sequence). This CDR3 comprises 15 residues. V lost 0 bases and J 6 bases, leaving 12 bases between the germline ends. CDR3 sequence: CATSREHTTGNEQFF. DNA of the CDR3: TGTGCCACCAGCAGAGAACACACTACGGGCAATGAGCAGTTCTTC.

This clone was picked up one time. This chain uses TRBV21-1 with TRBJ2-1; the D call TRBD1 from the table was never checked on the DNA. TRBV21-1 represents a pseudogene. The CDR3 is 17 amino acids. The CDR3 spells CASSKALCREGDNEQFF. The CDR3 coding sequence is TGTGCCAGCAGCAAAGCGCTTTGTAGAGAGGGGGACAATGAGCAGTTCTTC.

CDR3: CASSLKGGTDTQYF. CDR3 in DNA: TGTGCCAGCAGCTTAAAGGGAGGCACAGATACGCAGTATTTT. J is TRBJ2-3 and V is TRBV7-3, with a tentative D call TRBD2 (5 bases). This CDR3 has 14 amino acids. The germline V and J ends were trimmed by 1 base and 1 base, with 6 bases remaining between them. Germline assignment: CDR1 SGHTA and CDR2 FQGTGA.

The chain combines TRBV27 with TRBJ2-1; 11 positions agree with TRBD1. Germline assignment: CDR1 MNHEY and CDR2 SMNVEV (reference sequence). The ends lost 5 bases at V and 3 bases at J; junction bases unmatched: 9. The CDR3 covers 17 residues. The CDR3 nucleotides are TGTGCCAGCAGTCCGAAACCCGGGACAGGGGGCTACAATGAGCAGTTCTTC. Translating it yields CASSPKPGTGGYNEQFF.

This rearrangement joins TRBV6-5 to TRBJ1-4; tentative D call: TRBD1 (5 bases). V was shortened by 6 bases and J by 3 bases, with 11 bases between the two germline ends. The CDR3 is made up of 14 amino acids. CDR1 is MNHEY, CDR2 SVGAGI, per germline. In DNA form, the CDR3 reads TGTGCCAGCAGGACGGGACTCCCTAATGAAAAACTGTTTTTT. Protein product: CASRTGLPNEKLFF.

The chain joins TRBV6-6 to TRBJ2-2; TRBD1 matches 11 bases. Germline V CDR1 and CDR2: MNHNY, SVGAGI (reference sequence). V was pared by 1 base and J by 6 bases, with 4 bases of the junction left unmatched. The length of the CDR3 is 16 residues. In DNA form, the CDR3 reads TGTGCCAGCAGTTACTGGACAGGGGGCGCATCCGGGGAGCTGTTTTTT. It specifies CASSYWTGGASGELFF.

The chain joins TRBV7-2 to TRBJ1-1, with no clear D. V was shortened by 3 bases and J by 3 bases, with 11 bases between the two germline ends. The CDR3 covers 14 residues. Germline V gene data show CDR1 as SGHTA and CDR2 as FQGNSA. The CDR3 DNA is TGTGCCAGCAGCTTCACATCGGCGGACACTGAAGCTTTCTTT. This sequence encodes CASSFTSADTEAFF. Supplemented by reference TRBV7-2 and TRBJ1-1, the full variable domain reads GAGVSQSPSNKVTEKGKDVELRCDPISGHTALYWYRQSLGQGLEFLIYFQGNSAPDKSGLPSDRFSAERTGGSVSTLTIQRTQQEDSAVYLCASSFTSADTEAFFGQGTRLTVV.

The chain uses TRBV29-1 and TRBJ1-2; D is possibly TRBD1 (5 bases). The CDR3 totals 12 residues. CDR1 is SQVTM, CDR2 ANQGSEA, per germline. The V end lost 1 base, the J end lost 8 bases, and 11 bases lay between the germline ends. CDR3: CSVEGLGLGYTF. The CDR3 DNA reads as TGCAGCGTTGAAGGCCTGGGGCTCGGCTACACCTTC.